This entry lists 6 T cell receptor beta chains sequenced from one sample in a study of control samples from healthy donors and cancer patients. The assay was immunoSEQ multiplex PCR, and TCRdb's table has in-frame clones only and misses some. The table shows roughly 39,000 clones, with more than 85% occurring only once. Sequenced sample: blood. These receptors were taken from a woman aged 50 to 60 in good health.

The chain is built from TRBV11-2 and TRBJ1-5; tentatively, D is TRBD1 (5 bases). Between the trimmed V and J ends, which lost 4 bases and 5 bases, there was a span of 9 bases. Germline assignment: CDR1 SGHAT and CDR2 FQNNGV. CDR3 length: 13 amino acids. CDR3 nucleotide sequence: TGTGCCAGCAGCTCACGGGGGGATCAGCCCCAGCATTTT. Protein sequence: CASSSRGDQPQHF.

As DNA, the CDR3 is TGTGCCAGCAGCCAAGATAGGAGCGGGGGGGCAGATGAGCAGTTCTTC. It codes for CASSQDRSGGADEQFF. The rearrangement links TRBV4-2 to TRBJ2-1; TRBD2 aligns across 10 bases. The trim removed 0 bases at V and 8 bases at J, leaving 7 bases unmatched. The CDR3 is 16 residues long. Germline V lookup: CDR1 LGHNA, CDR2 YNFKEQ.

The CDR3 is CASSPYASGNTIYF. The CDR3 nucleotides are TGTGCCAGCAGCCCATACGCCTCTGGAAACACCATATATTTT. The chain combines TRBV7-9 with TRBJ1-3; D is undetermined. Germline loops: CDR1 SEHNR, CDR2 FQNEAQ (reference sequence). V was cut by 5 bases and J by 0 bases, with 8 bases left in between. CDR3 size: 14 residues.

In this sample, this clone turned up once. The chain employs TRBV19 and TRBJ1-5; possibly TRBD1 for D (5 bases). CDR1 LNHDA and CDR2 SQIVND come from the germline V gene (reference sequence). The CDR3 totals 16 residues. V was clipped by 4 bases and J by 3 bases, with 16 bases between them. CDR3 coding DNA: TGTGCCAGTAGTAAATTCGGGTCGGGGGACAATCAGCCCCAGCATTTT. Translation: CASSKFGSGDNQPQHF.

This chain joins TRBV30 and TRBJ2-7; 10 bases agree with TRBD2. J was trimmed by 5 bases and V by 2 bases; bases with no gene match: 3. CDR3 length: 13 amino acids. CDR1 GTSNPN and CDR2 SVGIG come from the germline V gene (reference sequence). The CDR3 DNA reads as TGTGCCTGGAGTACTAGCGGGGCCCACGAGCAGTACTTC. This codes for CAWSTSGAHEQYF.

By share, this clone counts as medium-sized. V usage is TRBV7-8 and J usage is TRBJ1-5, with TRBD1 matching over 9 bases. Trimming took 1 base from V and 7 from J; bases not matched to a gene: 11. Germline V CDR1 and CDR2: SGHVS, FQNEAQ. This CDR3 is built from 17 residues. CDR3 loop: CASSLVGVGDRVQPQHF. DNA for the CDR3: TGTGCCAGCAGCTTAGTAGGGGTTGGGGACAGGGTCCAGCCCCAGCATTTT.